Here is one TCR beta chain with its context. Its matching antigen is unknown. The PCR had 60 Vbeta and 13 Jbeta primers. Profiling relied on immunoSEQ multiplex PCR, and the TCRdb table lists in-frame clones only, not all of them. The table shows roughly 150,000 clones, with around 77% occurring only once. This entry comes from a study of cytomegalovirus exposure and HLA in healthy donors. Findings and limits, study-wide: In a later analysis, HLA-associated TCR beta chains were more clonally expanded than equally common others.

The origin of this receptor is a woman between 40 and 55 years old in good health and CMV-seronegative. Specimen: PBMCs.

Written as DNA, the CDR3 is TGTGCCAGCAGCCTGATGGGGCCTAACTATGGCTACACCTTC. Translating gives CASSLMGPNYGYTF. The chain links TRBV5-6 to TRBJ1-2, with a possible D match to TRBD1 (5 bases). The V and J ends lost 4 bases and 0 bases respectively, with 10 bases between them. This CDR3 has 14 residues. Germline CDR1 and CDR2: SGHDT and YYEEEE.